Listed below are T cell receptor beta chains from one sample, sequenced in a study of cytomegalovirus exposure and HLA in healthy donors. Sequencing used immunoSEQ multiplex PCR; TCRdb keeps in-frame clones, though not all of them. This sample has about 94,000 clones, with approximately 79% found just once. The sequencing input was PBMCs. These receptors all stem from a woman between 35 and 50 years old in good health and CMV-seronegative. The CDR3 runs from the conserved cysteine through the conserved F or W. The D gene is left open where the match is weak. Part of the rows lack a size; the others show once, few, many or a class for expanded clones.

len	v_gene	j_gene	d_gene	abundance	CDR3nt	CDR3aa
16	TRBV7-7	TRBJ2-3	TRBD2	.	TGTGCTAGCAGCCCCCACCCCCCGGGGGGGGGAGATACGCAGTATTTT	CASSPHPPGGGDTQYF
14	TRBV18	TRBJ1-1	TRBD1	.	TGTGCCAGCTCACCCGGACAGGGAGGGACTGAAGCTTTCTTT	CASSPGQGGTEAFF
13	TRBV9	TRBJ2-7	.	.	TGTGCCAGCAGCGGACCAGGGACCTACGAGCAGTACTTC	CASSGPGTYEQYF
16	TRBV28	TRBJ2-7	TRBD1	once	TGTGCCAGCAGTCTCCGAGGGGACAGGGGCTTCGAAGAGCAGTACTTC	CASSLRGDRGFEEQYF
14	TRBV6-4	TRBJ2-3	TRBD2	once	TGTGCCAGCAGCAAGACTAGCGGGTCAGATACGCAGTATTTT	CASSKTSGSDTQYF
13	TRBV30	TRBJ1-2	.	.	TGTGCCTGGAACGATCAGGGAAGCTATGGCTACACCTTC	CAWNDQGSYGYTF
17	TRBV5-6	TRBJ1-5	.	.	TGTGCCAGCAGCTTGGCAAACAGAGGGCATAGCAATCAGCCCCAGCATTTT	CASSLANRGHSNQPQHF
12	TRBV18	TRBJ2-7	.	.	TGTGCCAGCTCACCGGAGAATCAAGAGCAGTACTTC	CASSPENQEQYF
15	TRBV7-6	TRBJ1-6	.	.	TGTGCCAGCAGCGCGACGCGGGCACCTCAATCACCCCTCCACTTT	CASSATRAPQSPLHF
11	TRBV11-1	TRBJ2-7	.	.	TGTGCCAGCTCCGGTACCTACGAGCAGTACTTC	CASSGTYEQYF
15	TRBV30	TRBJ1-5	.	.	TGTGCCTGGAGTGTACATTCAGGGTTCAATCAGCCCCAGCATTTT	CAWSVHSGFNQPQHF
16	TRBV5-1	TRBJ2-3	.	.	TGCGCCAGCAGCCCGGAGGGACGCGCTAGCACAGATACGCAGTATTTT	CASSPEGRASTDTQYF
14	TRBV28	TRBJ1-1	.	.	TGTGCCAGCAGCCCCCCGCACAGGAACACTGAAGCTTTCTTT	CASSPPHRNTEAFF
14	TRBV6-5	TRBJ1-2	TRBD1	.	TGTGCCAGCAGACTCGACAACAGGGGAGGCGGCTACACCTTC	CASRLDNRGGGYTF
13	TRBV30	TRBJ1-1	TRBD1	.	TGTGCCTGGAGTGGGGCAGGGGGAAGTGGAGCTTTCTTT	CAWSGAGGSGAFF
15	TRBV27	TRBJ2-3	.	.	TGTGCCAGCAGTTTCACCCCGGTGGGCACAGATACGCAGTATTTT	CASSFTPVGTDTQYF
16	TRBV18	TRBJ2-1	TRBD1	.	TGTGCCAGCTCACCACCCCGGGACAGGGGACACAATGAGCAGTTCTTC	CASSPPRDRGHNEQFF
15	TRBV19	TRBJ1-2	TRBD1	.	TGTGCCAGTAGTACGACAGGGATGGGGAACTATGGCTACACCTTC	CASSTTGMGNYGYTF
15	TRBV18	TRBJ2-2	TRBD1	.	TGTGCCAGCTCACGTGACAGGGGGCACGCCGGGGAGCTGTTTTTT	CASSRDRGHAGELFF
12	TRBV29-1	TRBJ1-1	.	.	TGCAGCGTTAGGGGTATTAACACTGAAGCTTTCTTT	CSVRGINTEAFF
16	TRBV4-1	TRBJ2-7	.	.	TGCGCCAGCAGCCAAGAATCCGGGGTCTCCTCCTACGAGCAGTACTTC	CASSQESGVSSYEQYF
13	TRBV29-1	TRBJ1-2	TRBD1	.	TGCAGCGTTACAACAGGGGGCTCAGGTGGCTACACCTTC	CSVTTGGSGGYTF
13	TRBV11-2	TRBJ1-2	TRBD1	few	TGTGCCAGCAGCCCACGGACAGGGATCGGCTACACCTTC	CASSPRTGIGYTF
15	TRBV7-7	TRBJ1-4	.	.	TGTGCCAGCAGCCGCGTGGGGGGAGCTAATGAAAAACTGTTTTTT	CASSRVGGANEKLFF
16	TRBV19	TRBJ1-5	TRBD1	.	TGTGCCAGTAGTATTGATCCGACAGGGTGGGGGCAGCCCCAGCATTTT	CASSIDPTGWGQPQHF
14	TRBV2	TRBJ1-2	.	.	TGTGCCAGCAGTCCCCAAGCCACCTACTATGGCTACACCTTC	CASSPQATYYGYTF
16	TRBV6-1	TRBJ1-3	.	.	TGTGCCAGCAGTGAAGGGGCCAACCATTCTGGAAACACCATATATTTT	CASSEGANHSGNTIYF
17	TRBV4-1	TRBJ1-4	TRBD1	.	TGCGCCAGCAGCACCCGGGGAGGACAGGCCGCTACTGAAAAACTGTTTTTT	CASSTRGGQAATEKLFF
14	TRBV6-1	TRBJ2-7	.	.	TGTGCCAGCAGTGAAATTTACGGTTCCTACGAGCAGTACTTC	CASSEIYGSYEQYF
16	TRBV30	TRBJ1-5	.	.	TGTGCCTGGAGTGTAGAGCGGGGAATCAGCAATCAGCCCCAGCATTTT	CAWSVERGISNQPQHF
15	TRBV6-5	TRBJ1-2	TRBD1	.	TGTGCCACCAGGACAGGGAGTTCCATGGGGTATGGCTACACCTTC	CATRTGSSMGYGYTF
13	TRBV5-1	TRBJ1-1	.	.	TGCGCCAGCAGCTCGCGGGCGAACACTGAAGCTTTCTTT	CASSSRANTEAFF
11	TRBV6-4	TRBJ1-1	.	.	TGTGCCAGCAGTGCCGGCACTGAAGCTTTCTTT	CASSAGTEAFF
11	TRBV30	TRBJ1-4	.	.	TGTGCCAGCCAGGCGAATGAAAAACTGTTTTTT	CASQANEKLFF
13	TRBV28	TRBJ2-7	TRBD2	.	TGTGCCAGCCTCCGTAGCGGGGTAGGCGAGCAGTACTTC	CASLRSGVGEQYF
14	TRBV13	TRBJ2-7	TRBD1	.	TGTGCCAGCAGCACCGGACAGGGGGCCTACGAGCAGTACTTC	CASSTGQGAYEQYF
18	TRBV5-1	TRBJ2-1	.	.	TGCGCCAGCAGCTTGGGACTCCTATTAGAAAGCTCCTACAATGAGCAGTTCTTC	CASSLGLLLESSYNEQFF
14	TRBV4-1	TRBJ2-7	.	.	TGCGCCAGCAGCCGCGCCGGGACACTCGTGGAGCAGTACTTC	CASSRAGTLVEQYF
14	TRBV19	TRBJ2-2	TRBD2	.	TGTGCCAGTAGTACGGGACTATTGGCCGGGGAGCTGTTTTTT	CASSTGLLAGELFF
15	TRBV5-1	TRBJ2-2	.	.	TGCGCCAGCAGCTTCGGAGGGTCGAACACCGGGGAGCTGTTTTTT	CASSFGGSNTGELFF
12	TRBV7-9	TRBJ2-3	.	.	TGTTCCAGCAGCTCTGAGGGAGATACGCAGTATTTT	CSSSSEGDTQYF
13	TRBV5-1	TRBJ1-5	.	.	TGCGCCAGCAGCTTGGCGGTGGATCAGCCCCAGCATTTT	CASSLAVDQPQHF
17	TRBV11-3	TRBJ1-5	TRBD1	.	TGTGCCAGCAGCATCTTGACAGGGGGTTTTTCAAATCAGCCCCAGCATTTT	CASSILTGGFSNQPQHF
11	TRBV14	TRBJ2-7	.	.	TGTGCCAGCAGCTATTCCTACGAGCAGTACTTC	CASSYSYEQYF
14	TRBV2	TRBJ1-6	.	.	TGTGCCAGCAGGGAGGGACGGGGAAATTCACCCCTCCACTTT	CASREGRGNSPLHF
16	TRBV27	TRBJ2-7	TRBD1	.	TGTGCCAGCAGTTTATCGGTCGGGACAGGGACTTACGAGCAGTACTTC	CASSLSVGTGTYEQYF
17	TRBV30	TRBJ1-3	TRBD1	.	TGTGCCTGGACCCCAAAAACAGGGGGCAATCGTGGAAACACCATATATTTT	CAWTPKTGGNRGNTIYF
17	TRBV9	TRBJ2-2	TRBD1	.	TGTGCCAGCAGCGTAGCATTACAGGGGGCCGCCACCGGGGAGCTGTTTTTT	CASSVALQGAATGELFF
17	TRBV28	TRBJ1-5	.	.	TGTGCCAGCAGGGGCGGGGAGGTCACCCTGACCAATCAGCCCCAGCATTTT	CASRGGEVTLTNQPQHF
13	TRBV7-2	TRBJ2-3	.	.	TGTGCCAGCAGCCTGACTATAGGGGATACGCAGTATTTT	CASSLTIGDTQYF
14	TRBV19	TRBJ2-1	.	.	TGTGCCAGTAGTATATTTCAGGCGACCAATGAGCAGTTCTTC	CASSIFQATNEQFF
16	TRBV5-1	TRBJ1-1	.	.	TGCGCCAGCAGCTTGGCCCCAGGGGTGGTGAACACTGAAGCTTTCTTT	CASSLAPGVVNTEAFF
13	TRBV11-2	TRBJ1-5	.	.	TGTGCCAGCAGCTTAGATTTCGTTCAGCCCCAGCATTTT	CASSLDFVQPQHF
19	TRBV5-1	TRBJ2-1	TRBD2	few	TGCGCCAGCAGCTTGGCCGGGACTAGCGGGGGCTCGGGGTACAATGAGCAGTTCTTC	CASSLAGTSGGSGYNEQFF
15	TRBV11-2	TRBJ1-5	TRBD1	.	TGTGCCAGCAGCATATCCGGGACAGGCAATCAGCCCCAGCATTTT	CASSISGTGNQPQHF
12	TRBV5-1	TRBJ1-2	.	.	TGCGCCAGCAGCTTGGGACACTCGGGCTACACCTTC	CASSLGHSGYTF
15	TRBV5-6	TRBJ2-7	TRBD1	.	TGTGCCAGCAGCTTGGGGACCCAGGGGGTTTACGAGCAGTACTTC	CASSLGTQGVYEQYF